This entry describes one TCR beta chain. Its antigen is not known. This entry is derived from a study of T cell responses to AZD1222 COVID-19 vaccine. Study outcomes and limitations: With two AZD1222 doses given, Spike-specific TCR breadth and depth both rose. Donor demographics were predominantly white British with a female majority; clonal diversity may be underestimated. Only after the peak T cell response were repertoires sampled. Unmutated variant regions are reportedly the target of nearly half of TCRs that are spike-specific.

This CDR3 has 18 amino acids. The germline V and J ends were trimmed by 0 bases and 9 bases, with 24 bases remaining between them. The germline gives CDR1 LNHNV, CDR2 YYDKDF (reference sequence). Here immunoSEQ multiplex PCR was the method, and the copy in TCRdb shows in-frame clones only, minus some. The repertoire holds 95,000 to 150,000 clones, with 92% as singletons. The sequenced sample was peripheral blood, obtained on day 0 of AZD1222 vaccination. The V gene is TRBV15, the J gene TRBJ2-1; D remains ambiguous. This TCR was sampled from an adult in good health. CDR3 in DNA: TGTGCCACCAGCAGAGATCGAGGATTTAGCCCTCCCTCGGGTGAGCAGTTCTTC. It specifies CATSRDRGFSPPSGEQFF.